This TCR beta chain was captured in a study of post-analysis software for immune sequencing data. Incorporated into the TCR beta cDNA libraries were unique molecular identifiers, which served to reduce PCR and sequencing biases. TCRdb used MiXCR to reprocess the PCR reads, holding one entry per CDR3 protein. The table lists 740,000 or so distinct CDR3 sequences, about 50% of them singletons. Germline V lookup: CDR1 SGHTA, CDR2 FQGNSA. Trimming took off 1 base at V and 3 bases at J, with 9 bases between the two ends. This CDR3 has 14 amino acids. Study-wide findings and caveats: Patients used about five TRBV segments, including TRBV5-6, TRBV5-1 and TRBV20-1, more often than controls.

This clonotype was detected only a few times. Its specificity is not known. This clonotype was obtained from a girl under 18 with multiple sclerosis. V and J are TRBV7-2 and TRBJ2-5; no clear D. The sample consisted of blood. CDR3 DNA: TGTGCCAGCAGCTTAGTAGGCGGTAAAGAGACCCAGTACTTC. Translation gives CASSLVGGKETQYF.